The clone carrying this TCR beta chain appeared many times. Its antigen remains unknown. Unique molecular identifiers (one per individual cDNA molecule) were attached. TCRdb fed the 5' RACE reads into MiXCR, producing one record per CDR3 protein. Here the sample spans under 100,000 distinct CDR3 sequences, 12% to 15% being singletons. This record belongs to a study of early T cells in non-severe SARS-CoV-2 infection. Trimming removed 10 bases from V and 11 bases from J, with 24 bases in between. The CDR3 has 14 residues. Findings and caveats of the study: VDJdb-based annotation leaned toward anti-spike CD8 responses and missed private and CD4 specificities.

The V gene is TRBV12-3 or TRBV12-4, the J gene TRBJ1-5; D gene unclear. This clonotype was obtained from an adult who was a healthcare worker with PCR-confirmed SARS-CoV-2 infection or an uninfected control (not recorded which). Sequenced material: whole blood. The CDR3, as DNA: TGTGCCACCTCATCTTCTGGCCGCGCCTCTACCCAGCATTTT. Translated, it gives CATSSSGRASTQHF.